Presented here are 24 T cell receptor beta chains from one specimen sequenced in a study of blood T cell repertoires in COVID-19 (dated by TCRdb to about 2020). The method behind the library was the immunoSEQ multiplex PCR assay. Drawn from immuneACCESS, this table holds only the in-frame rearrangements with V and J called that TCRdb kept. Clones are partly lost; checked studies trace under half to an unresolved V gene and leave the rest unexplained. This sample comprises about 200,000 clones, more than 70% of them detected only once. Around 6% of the sample is in the top ten clones. Sequencing was carried out using PBMCs or T cells enriched from blood (not recorded which). These TCRs come from a man between 35 and 55 years old with acute COVID-19.

J is TRBJ2-5 and V is TRBV30, with 8 bases aligning to TRBD1. Germline-derived CDR1 and CDR2 are GTSNPN and SVGIG (reference sequence). The V segment lost 5 bases and the J segment 4 bases; nucleotides outside the gene matches: 0. The CDR3 contains 11 residues. CDR3 amino acids: CAWGQGETQYF. DNA of the CDR3: TGTGCCTGGGGACAGGGAGAGACCCAGTACTTC.

The rearrangement links TRBV7-8 to TRBJ2-1; the match to TRBD2 covers 11 bases. This CDR3 is 14 amino acids long. Losses at the gene ends were 7 bases for V and 7 bases for J; bases not matched to a gene: 6. CDR1 SGHVS and CDR2 FQNEAQ come from the germline V gene. The CDR3: CASMTSGTVNEQFF. The CDR3 bases are TGTGCCAGCATGACTAGCGGGACAGTGAATGAGCAGTTCTTC.

J is TRBJ1-2 and V is TRBV18, with D tentatively TRBD1 (5 bases). Germline values: CDR1 KGHSH, CDR2 LQKENI. Trimming stripped 6 bases from V and 4 bases from J, with 12 bases between. This CDR3 has 13 amino acids. The CDR3 loop is CASSQGQSYGYTF. CDR3 DNA: TGTGCCAGCTCCCAAGGACAATCCTATGGCTACACCTTC.

The rearrangement links TRBV30 to TRBJ2-7, with a weak D call TRBD2 (6 bases). Germline lookup yields CDR1 GTSNPN and CDR2 SVGIG (reference sequence). V gave up 0 bases and J gave up 7 bases, with 16 bases separating them. The CDR3 runs to 14 residues. The CDR3, as DNA: TGTGCCTGGAGTGTCGGGAGTGGGTTCGGAGAGCAGTACTTC. It is translated as CAWSVGSGFGEQYF.

The chain has TRBV7-2 and TRBJ1-2; D may be TRBD1 (6 bases). The V end lost 5 bases, the J end lost 7 bases, and 14 bases lay between the germline ends. The CDR3 loop spans 13 amino acids. Germline V gene data show CDR1 as SGHTA and CDR2 as FQGNSA. The CDR3 spells CASSQVNRAGYTF. The CDR3 coding sequence is TGTGCCAGCAGCCAAGTAAACAGGGCTGGCTACACCTTC.

The V and J genes are TRBV7-9 and TRBJ2-1, with 10 bases that match TRBD2. This CDR3 is 15 amino acids long. V was pared by 8 bases and J by 1 base, with 5 bases of the junction left unmatched. Germline values: CDR1 SEHNR, CDR2 FQNEAQ (reference sequence). CDR3 in amino acids: CASPSGRLSYNEQFF. The CDR3 nucleotides read TGTGCCAGCCCTAGCGGGAGATTGTCCTACAATGAGCAGTTCTTC.

CDR3 in amino acids: CASSQWANQPQHF. CDR3 nucleotide sequence: TGTGCCAGCAGCCAATGGGCGAATCAGCCCCAGCATTTT. V usage is TRBV7-2 and J usage is TRBJ1-5; no clear D gene. This CDR3 region has 13 residues. Germline CDR1 SGHTA, CDR2 FQGNSA. V lost 5 bases and J 4 bases, leaving 9 bases between the germline ends.

V is TRBV5-1 and J is TRBJ1-2; 12 positions agree with TRBD1. The CDR3 totals 15 residues. CDR1 is SGHRS, CDR2 YFSETQ, per germline. Trimming removed 5 bases from V and 8 bases from J; junction bases left unmatched: 10. The CDR3, as DNA: TGCGCCAGCAGTTTCGCCGGGACAGGGGGCCAGGGCTACACCTTC. Translating gives CASSFAGTGGQGYTF. The complete variable domain, with remaining parts taken from reference TRBV5-1 and TRBJ1-2, reads KAGVTQTPRYLIKTRGQQVTLSCSPISGHRSVSWYQQTPGQGLQFLFEYFSETQRNKGNFPGRFSGRQFSNSRSEMNVSTLELGDSALYLCASSFAGTGGQGYTFGSGTRLTVV.

The chain employs TRBV27 and TRBJ2-7; 8 bases agree with TRBD1. Unmatched junction bases numbered 4, after V lost 5 bases and J lost 1 base. In germline, CDR1 is MNHEY, CDR2 SMNVEV (reference sequence). The CDR3 loop spans 14 amino acids. The DNA for the CDR3 is TGTGCCAGCAGTCAGGGGGCCCGGTCCTACGAGCAGTACTTC. Its translation: CASSQGARSYEQYF.

This chain uses TRBV5-1 with TRBJ1-2; 10 bases match TRBD1. V dropped 2 bases and J dropped 8; count of bases not matched to a gene: 6. The CDR3 totals 14 residues. Germline CDR1 SGHRS, CDR2 YFSETQ. This CDR3 is CASSFTTGGEGYTF. Written as DNA, the CDR3 is TGCGCCAGCAGCTTTACGACAGGGGGCGAGGGCTACACCTTC.

V gene TRBV5-1 combines with J gene TRBJ1-3; no firm D call. With 6 bases removed from V and 4 bases from J, the gap between germline ends came to 20 bases. CDR1 is SGHRS, CDR2 YFSETQ, per germline. The CDR3 sequence is 16 residues long. CDR3 protein: CASNDGDLTGGNTIYF. The DNA of the CDR3 is TGCGCCAGCAACGACGGGGATTTAACGGGCGGAAACACCATATATTTT.

This clone was counted between two and nine times. The rearrangement joins TRBV5-1 to TRBJ1-2, with D possibly being TRBD1 (5 bases). V lost 5 bases and J lost 2, with 16 bases in between. Germline values: CDR1 SGHRS, CDR2 YFSETQ. CDR3 length: 15 residues. CDR3 region: CASSRRAGENYGYTF. CDR3 bases: TGCGCCAGCAGTCGGAGGGCGGGGGAGAACTATGGCTACACCTTC. Using reference TRBV5-1 and TRBJ1-2 for the parts outside the CDR3, the full variable domain is KAGVTQTPRYLIKTRGQQVTLSCSPISGHRSVSWYQQTPGQGLQFLFEYFSETQRNKGNFPGRFSGRQFSNSRSEMNVSTLELGDSALYLCASSRRAGENYGYTFGSGTRLTVV.

The chain is built from TRBV10-1 and TRBJ2-1; possible D gene TRBD1, 6 bases. CDR3 size: 15 residues. V lost 4 bases and J 4 bases, leaving 14 bases between the germline ends. Germline CDR1 WNHNN, CDR2 SYGVQD (reference sequence). As DNA, the CDR3 is TGCGCCAGCAGTGCTACCCCCGGACAGTACAATGAGCAGTTCTTC. Amino acids: CASSATPGQYNEQFF.

The chain uses TRBV12-5 and TRBJ2-7, with 10 bases identical to TRBD2. This CDR3 contains 16 residues. Trimming removed 0 bases from V and 6 bases from J; junction bases left unmatched: 8. Per the germline V gene, CDR1 is LGHNT and CDR2 is FRNRAP. The CDR3 reads CASGLVRASGSREQYF. In nucleotides, the CDR3 is TGTGCTAGTGGTTTGGTACGGGCTAGCGGGAGCCGCGAGCAGTACTTC.

The chain links TRBV15 to TRBJ1-3, with 8 bases fitting TRBD1. The CDR3 is 18 residues long. The trim removed 0 bases at V and 1 base at J, leaving 8 bases unmatched. In germline, CDR1 is LNHNV, CDR2 YYDKDF (reference sequence). As DNA, the CDR3 is TGTGCCACCAGCAGAGAACTTCGGACAGGGAGGTCTGGAAACACCATATATTTT. Translating gives CATSRELRTGRSGNTIYF.

This clone was picked up one time. The chain employs TRBV7-9 and TRBJ2-7; the D is unclear. Germline values: CDR1 SEHNR, CDR2 FQNEAQ (reference sequence). This CDR3 is 15 amino acids long. V was cut by 4 bases and J by 7 bases, with 20 bases left in between. CDR3: CASSYSSTSEREQYF. CDR3 sequence (DNA): TGTGCCAGCAGCTACTCGTCCACTTCTGAGAGAGAGCAGTACTTC.

In this sample, this clone turned up a few times. V usage is TRBV3-1 (or the pseudogene TRBV3-2) and J usage is TRBJ1-5; 7 bases fit TRBD1. After removal of 3 bases from V and 2 bases from J, the junction contained 4 bases not matched to a gene. Germline loops: CDR1 LGHDT, CDR2 YNNKEL (reference sequence). The CDR3 sequence is 15 residues long. The CDR3 reads CASSQTGQGNQPQHF. CDR3 sequence (DNA): TGTGCCAGCAGCCAGACCGGACAGGGCAATCAGCCCCAGCATTTT.

The gene calls are TRBV5-6 and TRBJ2-3; 7 bases align to TRBD2. The V segment lost 4 bases and the J segment 2 bases; nucleotides outside the gene matches: 7. Per the germline V gene, CDR1 is SGHDT and CDR2 is YYEEEE. The CDR3 length is 15 residues. The CDR3 DNA reads as TGTGCCAGCAGCCGGGGGGAGTTACCCACAGATACGCAGTATTTT. Amino acid sequence: CASSRGELPTDTQYF.

This clone is a singleton in its sample. V is TRBV7-2 and J is TRBJ2-3; 10 bases are shared with TRBD1. V shed 5 bases and J 4 bases; nucleotides not matched to a gene: 6. CDR1 and CDR2 (germline): SGHTA, FQGNSA. CDR3 length: 15 amino acids. CDR3 sequence reads: CASSADRGEADTQYF. Here the CDR3 DNA reads TGTGCCAGCAGCGCGGACAGGGGGGAAGCAGATACGCAGTATTTT.

The chain recombines TRBV6-2 or TRBV6-3 with TRBJ2-4, with unresolved D. Germline CDR1 reads MNHEY; CDR2 reads SVGEGT. With 6 bases removed from V and 7 bases from J, the gap between germline ends came to 13 bases. The CDR3 has 13 residues. The CDR3 nucleotides read TGTGCCAGCAGCGTAGAAGAAACGAACATTCAGTACTTC. Translated: CASSVEETNIQYF.

The chain carries TRBV6-5 and TRBJ2-7; 9 bases match TRBD2. The trim removed 6 bases at V and 3 bases at J, leaving 9 bases unmatched. The CDR3 consists of 15 residues. The germline CDR1 and CDR2 sequences are MNHEY and SVGAGI. The CDR3 DNA sequence: TGTGCCAGCAGCGACTACGGACTAGCGCGCTACGAGCAGTACTTC. Protein sequence: CASSDYGLARYEQYF.

This CDR3 is CSVRTGGSNQPQHF. CDR3 nucleotide sequence: TGCAGCGTTCGTACGGGGGGATCCAATCAGCCCCAGCATTTT. The genes are TRBV29-1 and TRBJ1-5, with a weak D call TRBD1 (5 bases). This CDR3 is 14 amino acids long. With 5 bases removed from V and 3 bases from J, the gap between germline ends came to 14 bases. Germline CDR1 SQVTM, CDR2 ANQGSEA.

V usage is TRBV5-1 and J usage is TRBJ2-6; a possible D gene is TRBD1 (5 bases). CDR1 SGHRS and CDR2 YFSETQ come from the germline V gene. Trimming pared 3 bases from V and 2 bases from J, leaving 9 bases between. This CDR3 is 15 amino acids long. CDR3 coding DNA: TGCGCCAGCAGCTCCCAGGGTGCTGGGGCCAACGTCCTGACTTTC. It translates to CASSSQGAGANVLTF.

The genes are TRBV5-4 and TRBJ1-1; D is uncertain. The germline gives CDR1 SGHNT, CDR2 YYREEE (reference sequence). V lost 2 bases and J lost 1, with 6 bases in between. The CDR3 covers 13 residues. The CDR3 is CASSFPQNTEAFF. The CDR3, as DNA: TGTGCCAGCAGCTTCCCACAGAACACTGAAGCTTTCTTT.